These 8 T cell receptor beta chains were sequenced from one sample in a study of vaccination and CD4 T cells after COVID-19. Regarding treatment: roughly 10-day PBMC culture with coronavirus spike peptide pools or control peptides (ViraFEST assay). Sequencing of the DNA from cultured CD4+ T cells was carried out with the Oncomine TCR Beta short-read assay. TCRdb re-called the PCR reads with MiXCR, one entry per CDR3 protein. The sample records roughly 4,000 distinct CDR3 sequences, roughly 38% being singletons. These receptors have no identified antigens. The sequencing input was CD4+ T cells from blood, cultured in vitro. The receptors were gathered from a human donor who had recovered from COVID-19.

Sample share makes this clonotype large. The chain recombines TRBV19 with TRBJ2-3; D may be TRBD2 (6 bases). The V gene's germline CDR1 is LNHDA and CDR2 SQIVND (reference sequence). This CDR3 has 14 residues. V gave up 7 bases and J gave up 0 bases, with 11 bases separating them. The CDR3 bases are TGTGCCAGTAACGCGGGATGGAGCACAGATACGCAGTATTTT. Its protein is CASNAGWSTDTQYF.

This chain links TRBV7-6 with TRBJ1-6; the D is unclear. The CDR3 length is 15 residues. Trimming cost V 5 bases and J 6 bases, with 14 bases left between them. The germline gives CDR1 SGHVS, CDR2 FNYEAQ. The CDR3 nucleotides are TGTGCCAGCAGCCCCGCCCCGGGTGGTAATTCACCCCTCCACTTT. Its protein product is CASSPAPGGNSPLHF.

This chain uses TRBV20-1 with TRBJ2-1, with 12 bases that match TRBD2. After removal of 2 bases from V and 3 bases from J, the junction contained 8 bases not matched to a gene. The CDR3 runs 17 residues. The germline V gene encodes CDR1 DFQATT and CDR2 SNEGSKA (reference sequence). The CDR3: CSARLAGGPVVYNEQFF. DNA for the CDR3: TGCAGTGCTAGACTAGCGGGAGGGCCGGTCGTCTACAATGAGCAGTTCTTC.

The V call is TRBV14, the J call TRBJ2-2; 7 bases line up with TRBD2. The CDR3 runs to 16 residues. Germline-derived CDR1 and CDR2 are SGHDN and FVKESK. Trimming removed 4 bases from V and 2 bases from J; junction bases left unmatched: 7. Written as DNA, the CDR3 is TGTGCCAGCAGCCGATGGGGCGGGGGTAACACCGGGGAGCTGTTTTTT. Encoded protein: CASSRWGGGNTGELFF.

V is TRBV7-8 and J is TRBJ2-2; 7 positions agree with TRBD1. The CDR3 consists of 17 residues. CDR1 is SGHVS, CDR2 FQNEAQ, per germline. Losses at the gene ends were 6 bases for V and 2 bases for J; bases not matched to a gene: 12. CDR3 sequence: CASRLTAGTVNTGELFF. The CDR3 DNA follows: TGTGCCAGCAGATTGACCGCCGGGACAGTTAACACCGGGGAGCTGTTTTTT.

V is TRBV5-1 and J is TRBJ2-3; 8 bases agree with TRBD2. The CDR3 totals 15 residues. Germline trimming cut 10 bases from V and 2 bases from J; bases unmatched to any gene: 12. Germline V lookup: CDR1 SGHRS, CDR2 YFSETQ. Here the CDR3 reads CAAKEGGGSTDTQYF. CDR3 DNA: TGCGCCGCCAAGGAAGGCGGGGGGTCCACAGATACGCAGTATTTT. Full variable domain (missing parts from reference TRBV5-1 and TRBJ2-3): KAGVTQTPRYLIKTRGQQVTLSCSPISGHRSVSWYQQTPGQGLQFLFEYFSETQRNKGNFPGRFSGRQFSNSRSEMNVSTLELGDSALYLCAAKEGGGSTDTQYFGPGTRLTVL.

The sample holds one count of this clonotype. The chain links TRBV4-3 to TRBJ2-3; no clear D gene. The CDR3 loop spans 14 amino acids. Trimming stripped 0 bases from V and 3 bases from J, with 7 bases between. CDR1 is LGHNA and CDR2 is YSLEER in the germline V gene. CDR3 sequence (DNA): TGCGCCAGCAGCCAAGAAAGAATGACAGATACGCAGTATTTT. Amino acid sequence: CASSQERMTDTQYF.

This clonotype is labeled large. The chain couples TRBV19 to TRBJ2-1; 7 positions agree with TRBD2. Looked up from germline, CDR1 is LNHDA and CDR2 is SQIVND (reference sequence). Trimming at V came to 7 bases and at J to 4 bases, leaving 10 bases not matched to a gene. This CDR3 is 15 amino acids long. CDR3 in DNA: TGTGCCAGTAACCCGGGAGGAGCGGTTTACAATGAGCAGTTCTTC. It is translated as CASNPGGAVYNEQFF.